This entry describes one T cell receptor beta chain. This record belongs to a study of identical twins. TCRdb reprocessed the 5' RACE reads via MiXCR and lists one record per CDR3 protein. The repertoire holds under 350,000 distinct CDR3 sequences, roughly 10% seen once, with roughly 7% in the top ten. The CDR3 runs to 14 residues. Germline V lookup: CDR1 SEHNR, CDR2 FQNEAQ (reference sequence). J was trimmed by 2 bases and V by 4 bases; bases with no gene match: 4. This sample also belongs to another study, concerning yellow fever vaccine responses in identical twins.

Sequences were obtained from CD8+ T cells sorted from blood. The chain recombines TRBV7-9 with TRBJ2-5, with 7 bases matching TRBD2. The TCR comes from a woman younger than 35 in good health. CDR3 sequence reads: CASSSGGWQETQYF. DNA of the CDR3: TGTGCCAGCAGCTCGGGGGGTTGGCAAGAGACCCAGTACTTC.